The 32 T cell receptor beta chains reported below all come from one sample, sequenced in a study of metastatic and nonmetastatic thyroid tumors (TCRdb year 2020). The method behind the library was PCR. The sequencer was an Illumina HiSeq 4000. TCRdb handled the public reads itself, with Q25 trimming in fastp and clone calling in MiXCR, and kept productive beta chains. The sample table shows approximately 65,000 clones, and under 5% are seen once. Together, the top ten hold about a fifth of the sample. No patient had received any treatment before thyroid surgery. Sequencing input: blood. These receptor sequences come from a female donor with papillary thyroid cancer or a benign thyroid nodule (not recorded which). Some clones in this sample may be carry-over from other donors' samples.

This clone was observed at least ten times. The rearrangement joins TRBV7-8 to TRBJ2-7; 7 nucleotides line up with TRBD1. The CDR3 loop spans 14 amino acids. Trimming cost V 3 bases and J 7 bases; bases outside gene matches: 9. Looked up from germline, CDR1 is SGHVS and CDR2 is FQNEAQ. This chain's CDR3 is CASSLGIQGLEQYF. The DNA for the CDR3 is TGTGCCAGCAGCTTGGGAATACAGGGGTTAGAGCAGTACTTC.

This clone occurred many times. The chain employs TRBV19 and TRBJ1-4; D is unresolved. The V end lost 3 bases, the J end lost 1 base, and 6 bases lay between the germline ends. The CDR3 runs 14 residues. Looked up from germline, CDR1 is LNHDA and CDR2 is SQIVND (reference sequence). The chain's CDR3 is CASSITGTNEKLFF. The CDR3, as DNA: TGTGCCAGTAGTATCACGGGAACTAATGAAAAACTGTTTTTT.

The sample holds a few counts of this clone. A read error may produce the germline difference seen at one junction end. The chain is built from TRBV28 and TRBJ2-7, with 7 bases fitting TRBD1. The CDR3 covers 13 residues. Germline V gene lookup returns CDR1 MDHEN and CDR2 SYDVKM. The chain's CDR3 is CASRTGQLYEQNF. Written as DNA, the CDR3 is TGTGCCAGCCGCACGGGACAGCTCTACGAACAGAACTTC.

Ten or more counts support this clone. This chain connects TRBV28 to TRBJ2-1, with D perhaps matching TRBD1 (5 bases). From germline, CDR1 is MDHEN and CDR2 SYDVKM. V lost 0 bases to trimming and J lost 2 bases, with 14 bases between them. The CDR3 length is 17 residues. The CDR3 is CASSLWGRQLAYNEQFF. The CDR3 nucleotides are TGTGCCAGCAGTTTATGGGGGCGGCAACTCGCCTACAATGAGCAGTTCTTC.

This clone has more than one count but fewer than ten. The V gene is TRBV2, the J gene TRBJ2-2, with D perhaps TRBD2 (6 bases). CDR1 and CDR2 from the germline V gene are SNHLY and FYNNEI. This CDR3 comprises 14 residues. Trimming stripped 7 bases from V and 6 bases from J, with 15 bases between. The CDR3 loop reads CASNAWGDAGELFF. As DNA, the CDR3 is TGTGCCAGCAATGCTTGGGGGGACGCCGGGGAGCTGTTTTTT.

This clone appeared many times. V gene TRBV6-1 combines with J gene TRBJ1-2; D unresolved. CDR1 and CDR2 (germline): MNHNS, SASEGT. V was pared by 6 bases and J by 0 bases, with 8 bases between. CDR3 length equals 13 residues. DNA for the CDR3: TGTGCCAGCAGCTCCAAAGCTAACTATGGCTACACCTTC. This translates into CASSSKANYGYTF.

This clone came up many times. J is TRBJ1-5 and V is TRBV4-1, with 7 positions matching TRBD1. Looked up from germline, CDR1 is MGHRA and CDR2 is YSYEKL. This CDR3 is 13 amino acids long. V dropped 1 base and J dropped 11; count of bases not matched to a gene: 5. CDR3 in DNA: TGCGCCAGCAGCCAAGGGACAGGCCGGGCCCAGCATTTT. This codes for CASSQGTGRAQHF.

This clone was counted many times. Other DNA sequences in the sample encode the same CDR3. The chain has TRBV5-1 and TRBJ2-1; D is uncertain. Deletions cut 2 bases from V and 6 bases from J, with 9 bases between. In germline, CDR1 is SGHRS, CDR2 YFSETQ. The CDR3 is 13 amino acids. CDR3 DNA sequence: TGCGCCAGCAGCTTTGGGGATTCCAATGAGCAGTTCTTC. This encodes CASSFGDSNEQFF. The whole variable domain, filled in from reference TRBV5-1 and TRBJ2-1, reads KAGVTQTPRYLIKTRGQQVTLSCSPISGHRSVSWYQQTPGQGLQFLFEYFSETQRNKGNFPGRFSGRQFSNSRSEMNVSTLELGDSALYLCASSFGDSNEQFFGPGTRLTVL.

This clone has at least ten counts. J is TRBJ1-2 and V is TRBV28, with 7 bases aligning to TRBD1. Trimming removed 6 bases from V and 6 bases from J; junction bases left unmatched: 7. The CDR3 is 13 amino acids. The germline gives CDR1 MDHEN, CDR2 SYDVKM. Written as DNA, the CDR3 is TGTGCCAGCAGGGACGACAGGGATAATGGCTACACCTTC. Its translation is CASRDDRDNGYTF.

This clone was counted at least ten times. The genes are TRBV18 and TRBJ2-3; a weak D match, TRBD1 (6 bases). CDR1 is KGHSH, CDR2 LQKENI, per germline. This CDR3 contains 15 residues. Trimming removed 0 bases from V and 1 base from J, with 8 bases in between. The CDR3 reads CASSPPRTGTDTQYF. DNA for the CDR3: TGTGCCAGCTCACCACCACGGACAGGCACAGATACGCAGTATTTT.

The V call is TRBV10-2, the J call TRBJ2-3; TRBD2 matches 7 bases. In germline, CDR1 is WSHSY, CDR2 SAAADI. Trimming at V came to 8 bases and at J to 8 bases, leaving 13 bases not matched to a gene. The CDR3 covers 14 residues. The CDR3 sequence is CASSRLGGLSTQYF. Here the CDR3 DNA reads TGCGCCAGCTCGAGACTGGGGGGACTAAGTACGCAGTATTTT.

This clone was recorded at least ten times. This rearrangement joins TRBV28 to TRBJ1-2; 10 positions agree with TRBD1. The length of the CDR3 is 14 residues. V lost 4 bases and J lost 7; bases outside the gene matches: 6. Germline assignment: CDR1 MDHEN and CDR2 SYDVKM. The CDR3 loop reads CASSSQTGGFGYTF. For the CDR3, the DNA is TGTGCCAGCAGTTCCCAGACAGGGGGCTTTGGCTACACCTTC.

This clone was counted many times. V gene TRBV6-5 combines with J gene TRBJ2-7; D is perhaps TRBD2 (6 bases). Deletions cut 1 base from V and 3 bases from J, with 13 bases between. The germline V gene encodes CDR1 MNHEY and CDR2 SVGAGI. The CDR3 is 15 amino acids. The CDR3 coding sequence is TGTGCCAGCAGTTACTTTACTAGCTCGGACTACGAGCAGTACTTC. Protein sequence: CASSYFTSSDYEQYF.

This clone came up a few times. The gene calls are TRBV7-8 and TRBJ2-7; tentatively, D is TRBD2 (5 bases). CDR3 length equals 14 residues. Between the trimmed V and J ends, which lost 0 bases and 4 bases, there was a span of 10 bases. Looked up from germline, CDR1 is SGHVS and CDR2 is FQNEAQ. The CDR3 DNA reads as TGTGCCAGCAGCTTAGCGGGAGAAAGGTACGAGCAGTACTTC. This codes for CASSLAGERYEQYF. Using reference TRBV7-8 and TRBJ2-7 for the parts outside the CDR3, the full variable domain is GAGVSQSPRYKVAKRGQDVALRCDPISGHVSLFWYQQALGQGPEFLTYFQNEAQLDKSGLPSDRFFAERPEGSVSTLKIQRTQQEDSAVYLCASSLAGERYEQYFGPGTRLTVT.

This clone has ten or more counts. J is TRBJ2-3 and V is TRBV6-1, with TRBD2 matching over 9 bases. Trimming at V came to 4 bases and at J to 4 bases, leaving 12 bases not matched to a gene. The CDR3 is 17 residues long. Germline V gene data show CDR1 as MNHNS and CDR2 as SASEGT. The CDR3 region is CASSVAFSGRGADTQYF. The CDR3 DNA follows: TGTGCCAGCAGTGTCGCTTTTAGCGGGAGAGGGGCAGATACGCAGTATTTT.

This clone has at least ten counts. The chain couples TRBV2 to TRBJ2-1, with 9 bases lining up with TRBD1. CDR3 length: 14 residues. Germline V gives CDR1 SNHLY, CDR2 FYNNEI. J lost 6 bases, V lost 4 bases, and 4 bases had no gene match. The CDR3 DNA reads as TGTGCCAGCAGTGGCCCGACAGGGGGCAATGAGCAGTTCTTC. Translation: CASSGPTGGNEQFF.

This clone was counted at least ten times. This chain connects TRBV28 to TRBJ1-5; TRBD1 agrees at 10 bases. Trimming took 6 bases from V and 4 from J; bases not matched to a gene: 9. There are 16 residues in the CDR3. Germline loops: CDR1 MDHEN, CDR2 SYDVKM. CDR3 sequence reads: CASSPWGQGLNQPQHF. Written as DNA, the CDR3 is TGTGCCAGCAGCCCTTGGGGACAGGGGCTGAATCAGCCCCAGCATTTT.

The chain links TRBV18 to TRBJ2-3; D not resolved. This CDR3 is 16 amino acids long. Germline V gene sequence: CDR1 KGHSH, CDR2 LQKENI. The ends were cut back, 2 bases at V and 0 bases at J, with 12 bases in the middle. The CDR3 here is CASSPRLASSTDTQYF. As DNA, the CDR3 is TGTGCCAGCTCACCAAGGTTGGCCTCTAGCACAGATACGCAGTATTTT.

J is TRBJ2-2 and V is TRBV30, with 7 bases matching TRBD1. J was trimmed by 5 bases and V by 0 bases; bases with no gene match: 6. Germline CDR1 and CDR2: GTSNPN and SVGIG (reference sequence). This CDR3 has 15 amino acids. CDR3 region: CAWSVGTAPTGELFF. The CDR3 coding sequence is TGTGCCTGGAGTGTTGGGACAGCCCCAACCGGGGAGCTGTTTTTT.

This clone was seen at least ten times. The chain recombines TRBV6-1 with TRBJ1-1; TRBD1 is a possible D gene (6 bases). The germline V and J ends were trimmed by 5 bases and 11 bases, with 21 bases remaining between them. CDR1 is MNHNS, CDR2 SASEGT, per germline. This CDR3 is 14 amino acids long. Here the CDR3 reads CASSPNTGKERAFF. Here the CDR3 DNA reads TGTGCCAGCAGTCCCAACACAGGGAAGGAGCGGGCTTTCTTT.

There are many counts of this clone. The V gene is TRBV7-9, the J gene TRBJ2-7, with 10 positions matching TRBD1. CDR1 SEHNR and CDR2 FQNEAQ come from the germline V gene (reference sequence). The CDR3 covers 16 residues. Trimming cost V 7 bases and J 2 bases; bases outside gene matches: 11. CDR3 coding DNA: TGTGCCAGCACCTACTACCGGGACAGGGGACCCTACGAGCAGTACTTC. It yields the protein CASTYYRDRGPYEQYF.

This clone was found many times. This chain joins TRBV30 and TRBJ2-7, with 10 nucleotides matching TRBD2. Germline V gene data show CDR1 as GTSNPN and CDR2 as SVGIG (reference sequence). The CDR3 extends over 14 amino acids. Losses at the gene ends were 4 bases for V and 0 bases for J; bases not matched to a gene: 3. The CDR3 region has the DNA TGTGCCTGGAAGCGGGGGGGAAGCTCCTACGAGCAGTACTTC. Its translation: CAWKRGGSSYEQYF.

This clone was found many times. The J gene is TRBJ2-3, the V gene TRBV2, with a tentative D call TRBD1 (6 bases). This CDR3 is built from 15 residues. Germline V CDR1 and CDR2: SNHLY, FYNNEI. V lost 6 bases, J lost 9 bases, and 22 bases lay in between. The CDR3 region has the DNA TGTGCCAGCAGGAAGGACAGCTCCAGAGGGGAGACGCAGTATTTT. Translated, it gives CASRKDSSRGETQYF.

This clone was detected many times. The CDR3 coding sequence is TGTGCCAGCAGCCCATCGAAAGAGACCCAGTACTTC. Residues: CASSPSKETQYF. The chain uses TRBV7-9 and TRBJ2-5; the D is unclear. Germline assignment: CDR1 SEHNR and CDR2 FQNEAQ (reference sequence). The ends were cut back, 5 bases at V and 3 bases at J, with 7 bases in the middle. The CDR3 has 12 residues.

With respect to this clone: Germline is not matched at one junction end, which may reflect a read error. The chain combines TRBV2 with TRBJ2-1; D gene unclear. CDR3 length equals 16 residues. Per the germline V gene, CDR1 is SNHLY and CDR2 is FYNNEI. This chain's CDR3 is CASSEFFGSLRNEQLF. CDR3 nucleotide sequence: TGTGCCAGCAGTGAATTTTTTGGTTCGTTACGCAATGAGCAGCTCTTC.

The CDR3 nucleotides are TGTGCCAGCACCACGACAGGGGATGCCTACGAGCAGTACTTC. As protein: CASTTTGDAYEQYF. This chain uses TRBV28 with TRBJ2-7, with 8 nucleotides matching TRBD1. Losses at the gene ends were 7 bases for V and 2 bases for J; bases not matched to a gene: 7. Germline V gene data show CDR1 as MDHEN and CDR2 as SYDVKM. The CDR3 is made up of 14 amino acids.

This clone appeared a few times. V usage is TRBV20-1 and J usage is TRBJ2-6; D gene ambiguous. In germline, CDR1 is DFQATT, CDR2 SNEGSKA (reference sequence). The CDR3 consists of 14 residues. Trimming shortened V by 3 bases and J by 1 base, and 7 bases separated the two germline ends. CDR3 DNA: TGCAGTGCTAGGGGATCTTCTGGGGCCAACGTCCTGACTTTC. Its protein is CSARGSSGANVLTF.

This clone was counted many times. The chain recombines TRBV27 with TRBJ2-1, with D possibly matching TRBD2 (6 bases). CDR1 and CDR2 from the germline V gene are MNHEY and SMNVEV (reference sequence). Trimming shortened V by 4 bases and J by 6 bases, and 16 bases separated the two germline ends. The CDR3 spans 15 residues. The CDR3 here is CASSSKAGRGNEQFF. For the CDR3, the DNA is TGTGCCAGCAGTTCGAAGGCGGGAAGGGGCAATGAGCAGTTCTTC.

This clone was found many times. V is TRBV9 and J is TRBJ1-3; 7 bases agree with TRBD1. The V segment lost 0 bases and the J segment 6 bases; nucleotides outside the gene matches: 6. Germline V gene data show CDR1 as SGDLS and CDR2 as YYNGEE. The CDR3 runs to 15 residues. CDR3 DNA: TGTGCCAGCAGCGTAGGGACAGGACCCCCAAACACCATATATTTT. The encoded protein is CASSVGTGPPNTIYF.

This clone showed up many times. The V gene is TRBV7-2, the J gene TRBJ2-6; no firm D call. The CDR3 consists of 14 residues. V lost 2 bases to trimming and J lost 2 bases, with 4 bases between them. CDR1 is SGHTA and CDR2 is FQGNSA in the germline V gene. The CDR3 here is CASSLIPGANVLTF. CDR3 coding DNA: TGTGCCAGCAGCTTAATCCCTGGGGCCAACGTCCTGACTTTC.

This clone was detected ten times or more. The genes are TRBV5-5 and TRBJ2-3; D might be TRBD1 (5 bases). The CDR3 totals 16 residues. Germline CDR1 is SGHKS and CDR2 is YYEKEE (reference sequence). V was clipped by 0 bases and J by 1 base, with 12 bases between them. CDR3 in DNA: TGTGCCAGCAGCTTGGGGGGCCCCGTACGCACAGATACGCAGTATTTT. Residues: CASSLGGPVRTDTQYF.

This clone was seen more than once but under ten times. This may be a read error, as it is one base from a much larger clone. The CDR3 DNA sequence: TGTGCCAGCATTTATCACGATGGGGGTGAAGCTTTCTTT. It specifies CASIYHDGGEAFF. The V gene is TRBV11-3, the J gene TRBJ1-1; tentatively, D is TRBD1 (5 bases). In germline, CDR1 is SGHNT, CDR2 YENEEA. V was cut by 7 bases and J by 7 bases, with 16 bases left in between. CDR3 length: 13 amino acids. Full variable domain (rest looked up from reference TRBV11-3 and TRBJ1-1): EAGVVQSPRYKIIEKKQPVAFWCNPISGHNTLYWYLQNLGQGPELLIRYENEEAVDDSQLPKDRFSAERLKGVDSTLKIQPAELGDSAVYLCASIYHDGGEAFFGQGTRLTVV.